The TCR beta chain under discussion was sequenced for a study of cytomegalovirus exposure and HLA in healthy donors. Points from the study as a whole: In a later analysis, first-cohort TCR clusters were found to tend to co-occur in the 130 or so validation repertoires.

Assay used: immunoSEQ multiplex PCR; TCRdb lists only in-frame clones, some missing. The sample has approximately 300,000 clones; about nine tenths are singletons. The ends were cut back, 4 bases at V and 0 bases at J, with 10 bases in the middle. The CDR3 runs 14 residues. CDR1 is SEHNR, CDR2 FQNEAQ, per germline (reference sequence). A note on this clone: Its specificity is not known.

The material sequenced was PBMCs. The chain couples TRBV7-9 to TRBJ2-7, with D possibly called TRBD1 or TRBD2 (5 bases each). This receptor was obtained from a woman in her twenties or thirties in good health and CMV-seropositive. The chain's CDR3 is CASSSRDGSYEQYF. The DNA of the CDR3 is TGTGCCAGCAGCTCCCGGGACGGCTCCTACGAGCAGTACTTC.